This is a list of T cell receptor beta chains from one sample in a study of T cells in Graves' hyperthyroidism and ophthalmopathy. TCRdb called the multiplex PCR reads again in MiXCR, with one record for every CDR3 protein. The sample contains about 370,000 distinct CDR3 sequences, approximately 16% of which appear only once. Sequencing used blood. The source is a woman in her sixties or seventies with Graves' ophthalmopathy. Both conserved end residues are part of each CDR3. A D gene is named only where the DNA matches it firmly. The size field is filled for only some rows; it gives once, few, many or a size class.

CDR3 protein: CASSLALEYGYTF
CDR3 DNA: TGCGCCAGCAGCTTGGCCCTAGAATATGGCTACACCTTC
clone size: .
V gene: TRBV5-1
D gene: .
J gene: TRBJ1-2

CDR3 protein: CASSPGTFNTGELFF
CDR3 DNA: TGTGCCAGCAGTCCTGGGACTTTTAACACCGGGGAGCTGTTTTTT
clone size: few
V gene: TRBV6-1
D gene: .
J gene: TRBJ2-2

CDR3 protein: CSAITSGNYEQYF
CDR3 DNA: TGCAGTGCTATCACTAGCGGGAACTACGAGCAGTACTTC
clone size: many
V gene: TRBV20-1
D gene: TRBD2
J gene: TRBJ2-7

CDR3 protein: CASSLRVTGNSYEQYF
CDR3 DNA: TGTGCCAGCAGCTTGCGCGTGACAGGAAACTCCTACGAGCAGTACTTC
clone size: few
V gene: TRBV5-6
D gene: .
J gene: TRBJ2-7

CDR3 protein: CASSSGDPRDTQYF
CDR3 DNA: TGCGCCAGCAGCTCGGGGGACCCTAGAGATACGCAGTATTTT
clone size: .
V gene: TRBV5-1
D gene: .
J gene: TRBJ2-3

CDR3 protein: CSARHLSGANVLTF
CDR3 DNA: TGCAGTGCTAGACACCTCTCTGGGGCCAACGTCCTGACTTTC
clone size: many
V gene: TRBV20-1
D gene: .
J gene: TRBJ2-6

CDR3 protein: CAWSLGQGYEQYF
CDR3 DNA: TGTGCCTGGAGTTTAGGACAGGGCTACGAGCAGTACTTC
clone size: many
V gene: TRBV30
D gene: TRBD1
J gene: TRBJ2-7

CDR3 protein: CASRGTGGETQYF
CDR3 DNA: TGTGCCAGCAGGGGGACAGGGGGAGAGACCCAGTACTTC
clone size: many
V gene: TRBV27
D gene: TRBD1
J gene: TRBJ2-5

CDR3 protein: CASSLSVNQPQHF
CDR3 DNA: TGTGCCAGCAGCTTATCAGTGAATCAGCCCCAGCATTTT
clone size: many
V gene: TRBV7-2
D gene: .
J gene: TRBJ1-5

CDR3 protein: CASTYSNQPQHF
CDR3 DNA: TGTGCCAGCACCTATAGCAATCAGCCCCAGCATTTT
clone size: many
V gene: TRBV12-3/TRBV12-4
D gene: .
J gene: TRBJ1-5

CDR3 protein: CASSPGGGVSNQPQHF
CDR3 DNA: TGTGCCAGCAGCCCCGGGGGGGGGGTGAGCAATCAGCCCCAGCATTTT
clone size: .
V gene: TRBV12-3/TRBV12-4
D gene: .
J gene: TRBJ1-5

CDR3 protein: CSALGTSGRTDTQYF
CDR3 DNA: TGCAGTGCGCTAGGGACTAGCGGGAGGACAGATACGCAGTATTTT
clone size: .
V gene: TRBV20-1
D gene: TRBD2
J gene: TRBJ2-3

CDR3 protein: CASSGRIYNEQFF
CDR3 DNA: TGTGCCAGTTCTGGACGGATCTACAATGAGCAGTTCTTC
clone size: few
V gene: TRBV27
D gene: .
J gene: TRBJ2-1

CDR3 protein: CATTRSSGNEQFF
CDR3 DNA: TGTGCCACCACTCGGTCCTCGGGGAATGAGCAGTTCTTC
clone size: many
V gene: TRBV12-3/TRBV12-4
D gene: .
J gene: TRBJ2-1

CDR3 protein: CSADSGRAESEQYF
CDR3 DNA: TGCAGTGCCGATAGCGGGAGGGCCGAGAGCGAGCAGTACTTC
clone size: many
V gene: TRBV20-1
D gene: TRBD2
J gene: TRBJ2-7

CDR3 protein: CASTYGGETYEQYF
CDR3 DNA: TGTGCCAGCACGTACGGGGGCGAAACCTACGAGCAGTACTTC
clone size: many
V gene: TRBV28
D gene: .
J gene: TRBJ2-7

CDR3 protein: CASSPGLGIETQYF
CDR3 DNA: TGTGCCAGCAGCCCTGGATTGGGGATCGAGACCCAGTACTTC
clone size: many
V gene: TRBV5-5
D gene: .
J gene: TRBJ2-5

CDR3 protein: CASSPGAIPGLSEAFF
CDR3 DNA: TGTGCCAGTAGTCCCGGGGCCATACCCGGTTTGTCTGAAGCTTTCTTT
clone size: few
V gene: TRBV19
D gene: .
J gene: TRBJ1-1

CDR3 protein: CASGWTGVYEQYF
CDR3 DNA: TGTGCCAGCGGCTGGACAGGGGTGTACGAGCAGTACTTC
clone size: many
V gene: TRBV27
D gene: TRBD1
J gene: TRBJ2-7

CDR3 protein: CATSDRGRASGNEQFF
CDR3 DNA: TGTGCCACCAGTGACAGGGGGCGGGCGTCGGGCAATGAGCAGTTCTTC
clone size: many
V gene: TRBV24-1
D gene: TRBD1
J gene: TRBJ2-1

CDR3 protein: CSARTGTSGGGGKQYF
CDR3 DNA: TGCAGTGCCCGAACCGGGACTAGCGGGGGGGGGGGAAAGCAGTACTTC
clone size: .
V gene: TRBV20-1
D gene: TRBD2
J gene: TRBJ2-7

CDR3 protein: CASSLTGANTGELFF
CDR3 DNA: TGTGCCAGCAGTTTAACAGGGGCGAACACCGGGGAGCTGTTTTTT
clone size: many
V gene: TRBV5-1
D gene: TRBD1
J gene: TRBJ2-2

CDR3 protein: CASSGAANTEAFF
CDR3 DNA: TGTGCCAGTAGTGGGGCAGCGAACACTGAAGCTTTCTTT
clone size: .
V gene: TRBV19
D gene: .
J gene: TRBJ1-1

CDR3 protein: CASSQETGERNEQFF
CDR3 DNA: TGCGCCAGCAGCCAAGAGACAGGGGAAAGGAATGAGCAGTTCTTC
clone size: .
V gene: TRBV4-1
D gene: TRBD1
J gene: TRBJ2-1

CDR3 protein: CATSRALAGGPGDTGELFF
CDR3 DNA: TGTGCCACCAGCAGAGCGCTAGCGGGAGGGCCTGGAGACACCGGGGAGCTGTTTTTT
clone size: .
V gene: TRBV15
D gene: TRBD2
J gene: TRBJ2-2

CDR3 protein: CASSRIGFDYEQYF
CDR3 DNA: TGTGCCAGCAGTAGGATTGGCTTCGACTACGAGCAGTACTTC
clone size: many
V gene: TRBV6-1
D gene: .
J gene: TRBJ2-7

CDR3 protein: CASSSSELAEINNEQFF
CDR3 DNA: TGTGCCAGCAGCTCCTCAGAACTAGCGGAGATCAACAATGAGCAGTTCTTC
clone size: many
V gene: TRBV7-2
D gene: TRBD2
J gene: TRBJ2-1

CDR3 protein: CASSPLAGNTGELFF
CDR3 DNA: TGTGCCAGCAGCCCTCTAGCGGGCAACACCGGGGAGCTGTTTTTT
clone size: many
V gene: TRBV27
D gene: TRBD2
J gene: TRBJ2-2

CDR3 protein: CSVTRRDLNREAFF
CDR3 DNA: TGCAGCGTTACAAGAAGGGACCTTAACCGAGAAGCTTTCTTT
clone size: few
V gene: TRBV29-1
D gene: .
J gene: TRBJ1-1

CDR3 protein: CASSPRTGSSGKLFF
CDR3 DNA: TGTGCCAGCAGCCCCCGGACAGGGAGCTCCGGAAAACTGTTTTTT
clone size: .
V gene: TRBV5-1
D gene: TRBD1
J gene: TRBJ1-4

CDR3 protein: CASSQTSEQFF
CDR3 DNA: TGTGCCAGCAGCCAGACCAGTGAGCAGTTCTTC
clone size: many
V gene: TRBV3-1
D gene: .
J gene: TRBJ2-1

CDR3 protein: CASSWGSTGANVLTF
CDR3 DNA: TGTGCCAGCAGCTGGGGGAGTACTGGGGCCAACGTCCTGACTTTC
clone size: .
V gene: TRBV28
D gene: .
J gene: TRBJ2-6

CDR3 protein: CASRSTGTDRAQHF
CDR3 DNA: TGTGCCAGCAGGTCAACAGGGACAGATAGGGCCCAGCATTTT
clone size: many
V gene: TRBV2
D gene: TRBD1
J gene: TRBJ1-5

CDR3 protein: CASSGDRNQPQHF
CDR3 DNA: TGTGCCAGCAGCGGAGACAGGAATCAGCCCCAGCATTTT
clone size: many
V gene: TRBV7-2
D gene: .
J gene: TRBJ1-5

CDR3 protein: CASSLPPLAGGPNEQFF
CDR3 DNA: TGCGCCAGCAGCTTGCCTCCTCTAGCGGGAGGACCCAATGAGCAGTTCTTC
clone size: .
V gene: TRBV5-1
D gene: TRBD2
J gene: TRBJ2-1

CDR3 protein: CASSQDTTSGSTDTQYF
CDR3 DNA: TGTGCCAGCAGCCAAGATACGACTAGCGGGAGCACAGATACGCAGTATTTT
clone size: many
V gene: TRBV4-2
D gene: TRBD2
J gene: TRBJ2-3

CDR3 protein: CASSQDVALFYEQYF
CDR3 DNA: TGCGCCAGCAGCCAAGACGTCGCGCTCTTCTACGAGCAGTACTTC
clone size: .
V gene: TRBV4-1
D gene: .
J gene: TRBJ2-7

CDR3 protein: CASTLGGDRGRGTDTQYF
CDR3 DNA: TGTGCCAGCACGCTGGGGGGGGACAGGGGGCGCGGCACAGATACGCAGTATTTT
clone size: many
V gene: TRBV28
D gene: TRBD1
J gene: TRBJ2-3

CDR3 protein: CASQLAGGYEQYF
CDR3 DNA: TGCGCCAGTCAACTAGCGGGGGGCTACGAGCAGTACTTC
clone size: many
V gene: TRBV5-1
D gene: TRBD2
J gene: TRBJ2-7

CDR3 protein: CSARRQLGYTF
CDR3 DNA: TGCAGTGCTAGAAGGCAGTTGGGCTACACCTTC
clone size: .
V gene: TRBV20-1
D gene: .
J gene: TRBJ1-2

CDR3 protein: CASSQGPLSEQFF
CDR3 DNA: TGCGCCAGCAGCCAAGGACCCCTTAGCGAGCAGTTCTTC
clone size: few
V gene: TRBV4-1
D gene: .
J gene: TRBJ2-1

CDR3 protein: CSVEDRQKNIQYF
CDR3 DNA: TGCAGCGTTGAAGATCGGCAGAAAAACATTCAGTACTTC
clone size: many
V gene: TRBV29-1
D gene: .
J gene: TRBJ2-4

CDR3 protein: CASSWAGGDEQYF
CDR3 DNA: TGTGCCAGCAGTTGGGCGGGGGGTGACGAGCAGTACTTC
clone size: many
V gene: TRBV28
D gene: TRBD2
J gene: TRBJ2-7

CDR3 protein: CASSSLPLTSGRGYEQYF
CDR3 DNA: TGTGCCAGCAGTTCTCTACCCCTGACTAGCGGGAGAGGGTACGAGCAGTACTTC
clone size: few
V gene: TRBV27
D gene: TRBD2
J gene: TRBJ2-7

CDR3 protein: CASSPGQASGNTIYF
CDR3 DNA: TGTGCCAGCTCACCAGGACAGGCTTCTGGAAACACCATATATTTT
clone size: .
V gene: TRBV18
D gene: TRBD1
J gene: TRBJ1-3

CDR3 protein: CAIKGQVGEKLFF
CDR3 DNA: TGTGCCATCAAGGGACAGGTTGGGGAAAAACTGTTTTTT
clone size: few
V gene: TRBV10-3
D gene: TRBD1
J gene: TRBJ1-4